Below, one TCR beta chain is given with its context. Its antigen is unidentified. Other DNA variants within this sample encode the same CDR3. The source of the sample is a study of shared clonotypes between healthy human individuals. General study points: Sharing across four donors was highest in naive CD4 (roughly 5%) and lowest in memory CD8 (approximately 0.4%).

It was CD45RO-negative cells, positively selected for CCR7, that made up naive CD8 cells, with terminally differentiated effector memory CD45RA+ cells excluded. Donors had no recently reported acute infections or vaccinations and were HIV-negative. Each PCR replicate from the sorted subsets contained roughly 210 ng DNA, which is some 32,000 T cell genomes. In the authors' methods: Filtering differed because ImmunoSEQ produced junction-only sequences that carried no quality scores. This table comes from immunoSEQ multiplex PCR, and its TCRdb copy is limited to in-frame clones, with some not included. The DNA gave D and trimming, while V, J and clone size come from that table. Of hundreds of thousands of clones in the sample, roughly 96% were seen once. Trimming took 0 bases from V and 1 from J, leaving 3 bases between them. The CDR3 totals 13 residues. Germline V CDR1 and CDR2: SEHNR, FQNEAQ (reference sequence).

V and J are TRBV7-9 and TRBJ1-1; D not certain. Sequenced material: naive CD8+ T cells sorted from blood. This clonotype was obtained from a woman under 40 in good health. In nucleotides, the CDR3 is TGTGCCAGCAGCTTAGCACCGAACACTGAAGCTTTCTTT. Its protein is CASSLAPNTEAFF. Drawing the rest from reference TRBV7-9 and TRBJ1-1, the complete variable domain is DTGVSQNPRHKITKRGQNVTFRCDPISEHNRLYWYRQTLGQGPEFLTYFQNEAQLEKSRLLSDRFSAERPKGSFSTLEIQRTEQGDSAMYLCASSLAPNTEAFFGQGTRLTVV.